This is a list of T cell receptor beta chains from one sample in a study of T cell responses to AZD1222 COVID-19 vaccine. The repertoire was sequenced with immunoSEQ multiplex PCR; TCRdb's copy has only in-frame clones and lacks some. The sample has 100,000 to 110,000 clones, 87% seen once. This material consisted of peripheral blood, taken on day 0 of MenACWY control vaccination. These receptor sequences come from an adult in good health. Both conserved end residues are part of each CDR3. The order of the fields is clone size, J gene, D gene, V gene, CDR3 DNA, CDR3 protein. The D gene is left open where the match is weak. The size of a clone is reported for some rows only, either as once, few or many, or as a class for expanded clones.

clone size: -; J gene: TRBJ1-5; D gene: -; V gene: TRBV5-7; CDR3 DNA: TGTGCCAGCAGCTTGGACAGGGTCAATCAGCCCCAGCATTTT; CDR3 protein: CASSLDRVNQPQHF
clone size: -; J gene: TRBJ2-5; D gene: -; V gene: TRBV21-1; CDR3 DNA: TGTGCCAAGGGGGCATTAACGCAAGAGACCCAGTACTTC; CDR3 protein: CAKGALTQETQYF
clone size: once; J gene: TRBJ2-7; D gene: -; V gene: TRBV9; CDR3 DNA: TGTGCCAGCAGCGTAGGAGGAACCCTCAACGAGCAGTACTTC; CDR3 protein: CASSVGGTLNEQYF
clone size: -; J gene: TRBJ2-7; D gene: TRBD2; V gene: TRBV4-1; CDR3 DNA: TGCGCCAGCAGCCACATACTCCGGACTAGCAGACCCTACGAGCAGTACTTC; CDR3 protein: CASSHILRTSRPYEQYF
clone size: few; J gene: TRBJ2-2; D gene: TRBD1; V gene: TRBV30; CDR3 DNA: TGTGCCTGGAGTGCCCCCGACAGGGAGACCGGGGAGCTGTTTTTT; CDR3 protein: CAWSAPDRETGELFF
clone size: -; J gene: TRBJ1-6; D gene: -; V gene: TRBV9; CDR3 DNA: TGTGCCAGCAGCGCCCACATCGGATATACAAATTCACCCCTCCACTTT; CDR3 protein: CASSAHIGYTNSPLHF
clone size: -; J gene: TRBJ2-7; D gene: TRBD1; V gene: TRBV28; CDR3 DNA: TGTGCCAGCAGTTTCGGACAGGGGGCTGAAGAGCAGTACTTC; CDR3 protein: CASSFGQGAEEQYF
clone size: -; J gene: TRBJ2-3; D gene: -; V gene: TRBV21-1; CDR3 DNA: TGTGCCAGCAGCAAAGGAGGGGGGCGTATTTCAGATACGCAGTATTTT; CDR3 protein: CASSKGGGRISDTQYF
clone size: -; J gene: TRBJ1-5; D gene: -; V gene: TRBV6-5; CDR3 DNA: TGTGCCAGCAGTACCAGAATGGGAAGGCCCCAGCATTTT; CDR3 protein: CASSTRMGRPQHF
clone size: -; J gene: TRBJ2-1; D gene: TRBD2; V gene: TRBV27; CDR3 DNA: TGTGCCAGCAGTTTTGAGGCGGCGGGAGGGTACAATGAGCAGTTCTTC; CDR3 protein: CASSFEAAGGYNEQFF
clone size: -; J gene: TRBJ1-4; D gene: -; V gene: TRBV19; CDR3 DNA: TGTGCCAGTAGTATTACATCCTTCATATCCCGGGGGGGAACTAATGAAAAACTGTTTTTT; CDR3 protein: CASSITSFISRGGTNEKLFF
clone size: -; J gene: TRBJ2-5; D gene: TRBD2; V gene: TRBV29-1; CDR3 DNA: TGCAGCGTTGCAGGCGGGAGGGAGACCCAGTACTTC; CDR3 protein: CSVAGGRETQYF
clone size: -; J gene: TRBJ2-5; D gene: -; V gene: TRBV28; CDR3 DNA: TGTGCCAGCAGTGCCCCTCCCCGTGAGACCCAGTACTTC; CDR3 protein: CASSAPPRETQYF
clone size: -; J gene: TRBJ1-1; D gene: -; V gene: TRBV5-1; CDR3 DNA: TGCGCCAGCAGCTTCGAGGGGGACACTGAAGCTTTCTTT; CDR3 protein: CASSFEGDTEAFF
clone size: -; J gene: TRBJ2-5; D gene: TRBD2; V gene: TRBV20-1; CDR3 DNA: TGCAGTGCTAGTGGTATAGCGGGGAGGGAAGAGACCCAGTACTTC; CDR3 protein: CSASGIAGREETQYF
clone size: once; J gene: TRBJ1-3; D gene: -; V gene: TRBV9; CDR3 DNA: TGTGCCAGCAGCGTAGGTCAGTTTCTCTCTGGAAACACCATATATTTT; CDR3 protein: CASSVGQFLSGNTIYF
clone size: -; J gene: TRBJ1-1; D gene: -; V gene: TRBV23-1; CDR3 DNA: TGCGCCAGCGCTCGAATAAGGACAGTTAGTACTGAAGCTTTCTTT; CDR3 protein: CASARIRTVSTEAFF
clone size: -; J gene: TRBJ1-6; D gene: -; V gene: TRBV6-5; CDR3 DNA: TGTGCCAGCAGTAGAAGTGGCGTTAATTCACCCCTCCACTTT; CDR3 protein: CASSRSGVNSPLHF
clone size: -; J gene: TRBJ2-1; D gene: -; V gene: TRBV5-1; CDR3 DNA: TGCGCCAGCAGAAAGACCCCCGTAGGGACAGAGCAGTTCTTC; CDR3 protein: CASRKTPVGTEQFF
clone size: -; J gene: TRBJ1-2; D gene: -; V gene: TRBV5-1; CDR3 DNA: TGCGCCAGCAGCTTGATTGCGAGGGCTGGGCTCTATGGCTACACCTTC; CDR3 protein: CASSLIARAGLYGYTF
clone size: -; J gene: TRBJ2-7; D gene: -; V gene: TRBV4-3; CDR3 DNA: TGCGCCAGCAGCCACGGGCTGCGGACCTACGAGCAGTACTTC; CDR3 protein: CASSHGLRTYEQYF
clone size: few; J gene: TRBJ1-1; D gene: -; V gene: TRBV3-1/TRBV3-2; CDR3 DNA: TGTGCCAGCAGCCAAGGTGCCGGACCTGAAGCTTTCTTT; CDR3 protein: CASSQGAGPEAFF
clone size: -; J gene: TRBJ1-1; D gene: TRBD1; V gene: TRBV13; CDR3 DNA: TGTGCCAGCAGCACTTGGACAGGTATACATCCTATGAACACTGAAGCTTTCTTT; CDR3 protein: CASSTWTGIHPMNTEAFF
clone size: -; J gene: TRBJ2-7; D gene: -; V gene: TRBV28; CDR3 DNA: TGTGCCAGCAGTTCCTTTGGGGTCTCCTACGAGCAGTACTTC; CDR3 protein: CASSSFGVSYEQYF
clone size: -; J gene: TRBJ2-2; D gene: -; V gene: TRBV10-3; CDR3 DNA: TGTGCCATCAGGCGGGGAGAAAGTTACGGGGAGCTGTTTTTT; CDR3 protein: CAIRRGESYGELFF
clone size: -; J gene: TRBJ1-1; D gene: -; V gene: TRBV21-1; CDR3 DNA: TGTGCCAGCAGCCAAGGGACAGGGGGCTCTCTTTTGGTGAACACTGAAGCTTTCTTT; CDR3 protein: CASSQGTGGSLLVNTEAFF
clone size: -; J gene: TRBJ2-2; D gene: TRBD1; V gene: TRBV9; CDR3 DNA: TGTGCCAGCAGCGTCGGGACAGAAGCGAACACCGGGGAGCTGTTTTTT; CDR3 protein: CASSVGTEANTGELFF